This entry features one TCR beta chain sequence. No antigen is known for it. The V segment lost 0 bases and the J segment 6 bases; nucleotides outside the gene matches: 6. From germline, CDR1 is SGHRS and CDR2 YFSETQ. The CDR3 runs to 16 residues. cDNA synthesis used the whole RNA isolate, giving expressed TCRB sequences. Sequencing was performed with immunoSEQ multiplex PCR; in TCRdb, only in-frame clones are kept and a portion is missing. The data show about 150,000 clones, approximately 10% seen once. The record originates from a study of beta chain features in type 1 diabetes. Overall study: Healthy donors and patients had similar age, gender and cell yields.

General observations from the study: More deletions and fewer insertions at VDJ junctions were seen in type 1 diabetes patients. Type 1 diabetes patients had moderately but significantly shorter TCRB CDR3s in all four CD4+ subsets.

The source material was central memory CD4+ T cells from blood. The receptor was isolated from a man aged 25 to 45 with type 1 diabetes. This chain uses TRBV5-1 with TRBJ2-3; TRBD2 matches 11 bases. In nucleotides, the CDR3 is TGCGCCAGCAGCTTGGGGCCTAGCGGGGGGAGCGATACGCAGTATTTT. This gives the protein CASSLGPSGGSDTQYF.